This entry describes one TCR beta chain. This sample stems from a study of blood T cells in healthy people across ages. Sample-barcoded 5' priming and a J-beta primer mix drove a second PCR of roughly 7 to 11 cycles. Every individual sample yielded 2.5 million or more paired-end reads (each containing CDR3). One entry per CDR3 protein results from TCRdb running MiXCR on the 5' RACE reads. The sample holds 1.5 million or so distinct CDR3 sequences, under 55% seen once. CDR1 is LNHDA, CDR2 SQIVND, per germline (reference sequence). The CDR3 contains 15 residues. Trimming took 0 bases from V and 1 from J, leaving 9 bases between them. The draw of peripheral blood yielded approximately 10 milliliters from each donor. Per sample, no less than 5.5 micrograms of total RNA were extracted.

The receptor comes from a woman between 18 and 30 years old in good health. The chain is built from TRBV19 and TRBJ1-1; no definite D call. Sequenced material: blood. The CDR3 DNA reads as TGTGCCAGTAGTATAGATTCGGGCACGAACACTGAAGCTTTCTTT. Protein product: CASSIDSGTNTEAFF.